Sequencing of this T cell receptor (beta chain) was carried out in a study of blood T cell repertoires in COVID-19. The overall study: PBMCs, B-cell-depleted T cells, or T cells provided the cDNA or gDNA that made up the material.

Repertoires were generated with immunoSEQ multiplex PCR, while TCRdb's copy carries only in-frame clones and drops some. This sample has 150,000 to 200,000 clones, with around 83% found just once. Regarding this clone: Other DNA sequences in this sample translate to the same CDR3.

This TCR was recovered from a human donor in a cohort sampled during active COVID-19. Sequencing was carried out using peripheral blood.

CDR3 DNA sequence: TGTGCCAGCAGTGAAGATAGCTCCTACAATGAGCAGTTCTTC. It is translated as CASSEDSSYNEQFF. V and J are TRBV2 and TRBJ2-1; D ambiguous. The V gene lost 1 base and the J gene lost 0 bases, with 4 bases spanning the gap. The germline V gene has CDR1 SNHLY and CDR2 FYNNEI. The CDR3 consists of 14 residues.